Each of the 6 T cell receptor beta chains below was sequenced from the same sample in a study of shared clonotypes between healthy human individuals. Sequencing used immunoSEQ multiplex PCR; TCRdb keeps in-frame clones, though not all of them. Of roughly 2,300,000 clones detected, roughly 90% appear once; the ten largest clones hold approximately 0.39%. Source material: naive CD4+ T cells from PBMCs. The subset denotes: CD45RA+ positively selected. These TCRs come from a man aged 18 to 35 in good health. Some clones in this sample may be carry-over from other donors' samples.

This clone was seen a few times. This chain connects TRBV2 to TRBJ1-2, with unresolved D. This CDR3 contains 12 residues. V lost 3 bases to trimming and J lost 4 bases, with 6 bases between them. Looked up from germline, CDR1 is SNHLY and CDR2 is FYNNEI. In DNA form, the CDR3 reads TGTGCCAGCAGTGACAGAATCTATGGCTACACCTTC. Amino acids: CASSDRIYGYTF.

This chain links TRBV5-1 with TRBJ2-2; D gene ambiguous. With 4 bases removed from V and 6 bases from J, the gap between germline ends came to 13 bases. Germline V gene sequence: CDR1 SGHRS, CDR2 YFSETQ. The CDR3 sequence is 14 residues long. The CDR3 spells CASSPQRSPGELFF. The CDR3 DNA reads TGCGCCAGCAGCCCCCAGCGAAGCCCCGGGGAGCTGTTTTTT. The full variable domain, in which reference TRBV5-1 and TRBJ2-2 provide the parts outside the CDR3, is KAGVTQTPRYLIKTRGQQVTLSCSPISGHRSVSWYQQTPGQGLQFLFEYFSETQRNKGNFPGRFSGRQFSNSRSEMNVSTLELGDSALYLCASSPQRSPGELFFGEGSRLTVL.

This clone was detected once. The chain has TRBV19 and TRBJ1-3; TRBD1 is a possible D gene (6 bases). The length of the CDR3 is 15 residues. V gave up 4 bases and J gave up 0 bases, with 10 bases separating them. Germline values: CDR1 LNHDA, CDR2 SQIVND (reference sequence). CDR3 in amino acids: CASSRDIRSGNTIYF. In nucleotides, the CDR3 is TGTGCCAGTAGTAGGGACATCCGCTCTGGAAACACCATATATTTT.

V is TRBV28 and J is TRBJ2-7; 11 nucleotides agree with TRBD1. V dropped 1 base and J dropped 6; count of bases not matched to a gene: 8. Germline CDR1 reads MDHEN; CDR2 reads SYDVKM. The CDR3 extends over 16 amino acids. For the CDR3, the DNA is TGTGCCAGCAGTTTATACCGGACAGGGGGCCCCAGCGAGCAGTACTTC. Protein: CASSLYRTGGPSEQYF.

A note on this clone: Other nucleotide sequences in the sample specify the same CDR3. This rearrangement joins TRBV5-1 to TRBJ2-6, with unresolved D. There are 15 residues in the CDR3. Germline V gives CDR1 SGHRS, CDR2 YFSETQ. Trimming pared 2 bases from V and 1 base from J, leaving 7 bases between. The DNA for the CDR3 is TGCGCCAGCAGCTTCGACCTATCTGGGGCCAACGTCCTGACTTTC. It is translated as CASSFDLSGANVLTF.

In this sample, this clone turned up once. The chain couples TRBV2 to TRBJ1-3; D gene ambiguous. Germline values: CDR1 SNHLY, CDR2 FYNNEI. V was trimmed by 4 bases and J by 0 bases, leaving 10 bases between them. The CDR3 extends over 15 amino acids. CDR3 sequence reads: CASSVGRLSGNTIYF. The CDR3 DNA reads as TGTGCCAGCAGTGTTGGCAGACTCTCTGGAAACACCATATATTTT.